This paragraph covers one T cell receptor (beta chain) sequence. Germline CDR1 reads LNHDA; CDR2 reads SQIVND (reference sequence). V was clipped by 6 bases and J by 5 bases; unmatched bases: 13. There are 16 residues in the CDR3. This entry is derived from a study of blood T cell repertoires in COVID-19. Repertoires were generated with immunoSEQ multiplex PCR, while TCRdb's copy carries only in-frame clones and drops some. Counted here are around 620,000 clones, 75% to 90% occurring once; the ten biggest clones make up more than 0.25%. The sequence was obtained from a woman in her late teens or twenties with acute or convalescent COVID-19. The sequenced sample consisted of peripheral blood. The chain recombines TRBV19 with TRBJ2-1; TRBD1 aligns across 7 bases. The CDR3 nucleotides read TGTGCCAGTAGCATCACTCGGACAGGTCTAAACAATGAGCAGTTCTTC. Translating gives CASSITRTGLNNEQFF.